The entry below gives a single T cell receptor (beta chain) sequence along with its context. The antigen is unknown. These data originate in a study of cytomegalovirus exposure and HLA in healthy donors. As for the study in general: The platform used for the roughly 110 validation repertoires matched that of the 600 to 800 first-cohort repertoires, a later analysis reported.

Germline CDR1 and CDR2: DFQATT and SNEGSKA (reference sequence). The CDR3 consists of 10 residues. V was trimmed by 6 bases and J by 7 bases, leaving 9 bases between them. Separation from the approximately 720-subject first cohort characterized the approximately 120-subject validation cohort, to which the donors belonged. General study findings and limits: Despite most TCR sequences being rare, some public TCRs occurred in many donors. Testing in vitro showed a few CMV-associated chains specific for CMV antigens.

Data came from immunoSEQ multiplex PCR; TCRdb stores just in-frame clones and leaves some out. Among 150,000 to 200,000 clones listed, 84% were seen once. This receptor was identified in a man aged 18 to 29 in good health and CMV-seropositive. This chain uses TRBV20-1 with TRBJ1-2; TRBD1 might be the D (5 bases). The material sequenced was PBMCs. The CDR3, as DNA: TGCAGTGCGGGGCCGTCTGGCTACACCTTC. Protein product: CSAGPSGYTF.